This is a list of T cell receptor beta chains from one sample in a study of T cell changes during pregnancy in multiple sclerosis. The assay was immunoSEQ multiplex PCR, and TCRdb's table has in-frame clones only and misses some. The sample carries tens of thousands of clones, 85% to 95% recorded once. The sequencing here drew on peripheral blood, taken in the third trimester of pregnancy. These receptors all stem from a female donor in good health, enrolled as a control in a pregnancy study. The CDR3 runs from the conserved cysteine through the conserved F or W. The D gene is left open where the match is weak. Rows may omit the clone size; those that give it use once, few, many or a size class.

>TRBV15|TRBJ2-5|-|-
CATSRAAGGSGGFKETQYF
TGTGCCACCAGCAGGGCAGCGGGTGGGAGCGGAGGTTTCAAAGAGACCCAGTACTTC
>TRBV5-4|TRBJ1-2|-|-
CASSLIGSEGGRGYTF
TGTGCCAGCAGCTTAATCGGTTCGGAGGGGGGGAGAGGCTACACCTTC
>TRBV2|TRBJ1-3|TRBD1|-
CASKLSGTGGRGNTIYF
TGTGCCAGCAAGCTTTCCGGGACAGGGGGTCGTGGAAACACCATATATTTT
>TRBV27|TRBJ2-7|TRBD1|-
CASSFNSNTGGGGQYF
TGTGCCAGCAGTTTTAATTCGAACACAGGGGGCGGGGGGCAGTACTTC
>TRBV6-5|TRBJ1-2|TRBD1|-
CASSSTGDQGYTF
TGTGCCAGCAGTTCCACAGGGGATCAGGGCTACACCTTC
>TRBV4-1|TRBJ2-1|-|-
CASSQPRLVSGNEQFF
TGCGCCAGCAGCCAACCCCGGCTAGTTTCGGGCAATGAGCAGTTCTTC
>TRBV7-9|TRBJ2-4|-|-
CASSATPGCCQYF
TGTGCCAGCAGCGCTACCCCGGGTTGTTGTCAGTACTTC
>TRBV4-1|TRBJ1-4|-|once
CASSRGKAGEKLFF
TGCGCCAGCAGCCGGGGAAAAGCAGGGGAAAAACTGTTTTTT
>TRBV6-1|TRBJ1-1|-|-
CASSPLRGEAFF
TGTGCCAGCAGTCCACTTAGGGGAGAAGCTTTCTTT
>TRBV4-2|TRBJ2-7|-|-
CASSLGVAEMYEQYF
TGTGCCAGCAGCCTCGGGGTAGCGGAAATGTACGAGCAGTACTTC
>TRBV6-5|TRBJ2-7|-|-
CATTTRSYEQYF
TGTGCCACGACGACTAGATCCTACGAGCAGTACTTC
>TRBV11-2|TRBJ2-1|-|-
CASSSPFGGSSYNEQFF
TGTGCCAGCAGCTCTCCCTTTGGGGGGAGCTCCTACAATGAGCAGTTCTTC
>TRBV7-6|TRBJ2-1|-|-
CASSLSAGGPEQFF
TGTGCCAGCAGCTTGAGTGCAGGGGGGCCTGAGCAGTTCTTC
>TRBV28|TRBJ1-2|-|-
CASSDGVFNYGYTF
TGTGCCAGCAGTGATGGAGTCTTTAACTATGGCTACACCTTC
>TRBV28|TRBJ1-4|-|-
CASREGVANEKLFF
TGTGCCAGCCGAGAAGGGGTGGCTAATGAAAAACTGTTTTTT
>TRBV2|TRBJ1-2|-|-
CASTKTDHYGYTF
TGTGCCAGCACTAAGACAGATCACTATGGCTACACCTTC
>TRBV28|TRBJ1-4|TRBD1|-
CASIETGGGGEKLFF
TGTGCCAGCATCGAGACAGGGGGAGGGGGGGAAAAACTGTTTTTT
>TRBV7-9|TRBJ1-5|-|-
CASSSPTDQPQHF
TGTGCCAGCAGCTCCCCGACAGATCAGCCCCAGCATTTT
>TRBV6-1|TRBJ2-2|-|-
CTSGEFLNTGELFF
TGTACTTCGGGGGAATTCCTTAACACCGGGGAGCTGTTTTTT
>TRBV5-1|TRBJ2-7|TRBD2|-
CASSPAGGSSYEQYF
TGCGCCAGCAGCCCAGCGGGGGGAAGCTCCTACGAGCAGTACTTC
>TRBV5-1|TRBJ2-3|-|-
CASSFTGSVTDTQYF
TGCGCCAGCAGCTTCACAGGGTCAGTAACAGATACGCAGTATTTT
>TRBV2|TRBJ1-5|TRBD1|-
CASSPGTGLSQPQHF
TGTGCCAGCAGCCCAGGGACAGGGTTAAGTCAGCCCCAGCATTTT
>TRBV15|TRBJ2-7|TRBD1|-
CATSSGGQGLRTYEQYF
TGTGCCACCAGCAGTGGGGGACAGGGGTTACGGACGTACGAGCAGTACTTC
>TRBV15|TRBJ2-7|TRBD2|-
CATGGGGRALFYEQYF
TGTGCCACGGGCGGAGGCGGGAGGGCCCTCTTCTACGAGCAGTACTTC
>TRBV19|TRBJ1-6|-|-
CASRFTGTPSPLHF
TGTGCCAGTAGATTTACAGGGACACCCTCACCCCTCCACTTT
>TRBV4-3|TRBJ2-5|TRBD1|-
CASSQGGQAEETQYF
TGCGCCAGCAGCCAAGGGGGACAGGCGGAGGAGACCCAGTACTTC
>TRBV28|TRBJ2-1|TRBD2|few
CASSFVSGTDEQFF
TGTGCCAGCAGTTTTGTTAGCGGGACCGATGAGCAGTTCTTC
>TRBV20-1|TRBJ2-3|-|-
CSAYNTDTQYF
TGCAGTGCTTATAACACAGATACGCAGTATTTT
>TRBV29-1|TRBJ2-1|-|-
CSVENYVGNEQFF
TGCAGCGTTGAAAACTACGTTGGGAATGAGCAGTTCTTC
>TRBV6-5|TRBJ2-2|TRBD2|once
CASSYSSGGAGELFF
TGTGCCAGCAGTTACTCTAGCGGGGGGGCCGGGGAGCTGTTTTTT
>TRBV5-5|TRBJ1-5|TRBD1|-
CASSLSGQGPYSNQPQHF
TGTGCCAGCAGCTTGAGTGGACAGGGACCTTATAGCAATCAGCCCCAGCATTTT
>TRBV6-5|TRBJ2-3|TRBD2|-
CASRPGLAQDTQYF
TGTGCCAGCAGGCCGGGACTAGCACAAGATACGCAGTATTTT
>TRBV7-2|TRBJ1-3|TRBD1|-
CASSLVGQGGNTIYF
TGTGCCAGCAGCTTAGTGGGACAGGGAGGAAACACCATATATTTT
>TRBV11-3|TRBJ2-3|-|-
CASSPGSKADTQYF
TGTGCCAGCAGCCCGGGAAGCAAGGCAGATACGCAGTATTTT
>TRBV5-6|TRBJ2-7|TRBD2|-
CASSLGTGLAVHEQYF
TGTGCCAGCAGCTTGGGGACGGGACTAGCCGTTCACGAGCAGTACTTC
>TRBV4-1|TRBJ1-4|TRBD1|-
CASGRDRGHGEKLFF
TGCGCCAGCGGGCGGGACAGGGGGCATGGTGAAAAACTGTTTTTT
>TRBV4-3|TRBJ2-1|-|-
CASSQTPLGGSYNEQFF
TGCGCCAGCAGCCAAACTCCCCTGGGGGGCTCCTACAATGAGCAGTTCTTC
>TRBV5-1|TRBJ1-1|TRBD1|-
CASSLPGGADTEAFF
TGCGCCAGCAGCCTCCCAGGGGGCGCCGACACTGAAGCTTTCTTT
>TRBV5-6|TRBJ2-5|-|-
CASSLGGLETQYF
TGTGCCAGCAGCTTGGGAGGCTTGGAGACCCAGTACTTC
>TRBV7-9|TRBJ1-3|-|-
CASSPPDSGNTIYF
TGTGCCAGCAGCCCGCCGGACAGTGGAAACACCATATATTTT
>TRBV5-5|TRBJ1-2|TRBD1|-
CASSSPTGADYGYTF
TGTGCCAGCAGCTCCCCGACAGGGGCTGACTATGGCTACACCTTC
>TRBV7-3|TRBJ2-3|TRBD2|-
CASSGGGVTDTQYF
TGTGCCAGCAGCGGGGGGGGTGTCACAGATACGCAGTATTTT
>TRBV11-2|TRBJ2-1|-|once
CASSLARNEQFF
TGTGCCAGCAGCTTAGCCCGGAATGAGCAGTTCTTC
>TRBV6-1|TRBJ2-5|TRBD2|many
CASSEVSSGSETQYF
TGTGCCAGCAGTGAGGTCTCTAGCGGGAGTGAGACCCAGTACTTC
>TRBV21-1|TRBJ2-6|-|-
CASSKDSFSGANVLTF
TGTGCCAGCAGCAAAGACAGCTTCTCTGGGGCCAACGTCCTGACTTTC
>TRBV4-1|TRBJ1-1|-|-
CASSLGGNTEAFF
TGCGCCAGCAGCCTCGGGGGGAACACTGAAGCTTTCTTT
>TRBV5-1|TRBJ1-6|-|-
CASSTGHQNSPLHF
TGCGCCAGCAGCACGGGACATCAAAATTCACCCCTCCACTTT
>TRBV29-1|TRBJ1-3|-|once
CSAEWYPGNTIYF
TGCAGCGCCGAGTGGTACCCTGGAAACACCATATATTTT
>TRBV5-4|TRBJ1-3|-|-
CASSPGGTSGNTIYF
TGTGCCAGCAGCCCTGGAGGGACCTCTGGAAACACCATATATTTT
>TRBV14|TRBJ1-1|-|-
CASSRPGEVNTEAFF
TGTGCCAGCAGCCGACCTGGGGAGGTGAACACTGAAGCTTTCTTT
>TRBV7-9|TRBJ2-3|TRBD2|-
CASSQGLAASTDTQYF
TGTGCCAGCAGCCAGGGACTAGCGGCTAGCACAGATACGCAGTATTTT
>TRBV2|TRBJ2-7|TRBD1|-
CASSDTGGVDEQYF
TGTGCCAGCAGTGACACAGGGGGCGTGGACGAGCAGTACTTC
>TRBV7-8|TRBJ2-3|TRBD1|-
CASSLGWPGTASTDTQYF
TGTGCCAGCAGCTTGGGTTGGCCCGGGACAGCAAGCACAGATACGCAGTATTTT
>TRBV29-1|TRBJ1-2|TRBD1|-
CSVDKGGSYGYTF
TGCAGCGTTGATAAAGGGGGCAGCTATGGCTACACCTTC